The T cell receptor beta chain described here comes from a study of chemoradiotherapy in HPV16-positive cancers. Study background: Candidate HPV-specific clones and shared TCR motifs came from two HPV16-positive patients. Study-wide results and limits: For HPV16-positive patients, expanding HPV-responsive T cells associated with longer recurrence-free survival. HPV-specific T cells were functionally defined from only a couple of HPV16-positive patients.

About this clone: As yet, its antigen is unknown.

Clones were sequenced by immunoSEQ multiplex PCR, and TCRdb holds only the in-frame ones, with some missing. The sample comprises some 14,000 clones, around 90% of which are singletons, and around 3.7% rests with the top ten. This TCR derives from a human donor with HPV-associated anogenital cancer. The material was blood, obtained from a patient who underwent chemoradiotherapy.

The CDR3 coding sequence is TGCGCCAGCAGCTTGGGGGACAGGGCCCTCGGGGGCTACACCTTC. This encodes CASSLGDRALGGYTF. This chain connects TRBV5-1 to TRBJ1-2; 9 nucleotides line up with TRBD1. V was clipped by 0 bases and J by 8 bases; unmatched bases: 8. From germline, CDR1 is SGHRS and CDR2 YFSETQ. This CDR3 has 15 residues.